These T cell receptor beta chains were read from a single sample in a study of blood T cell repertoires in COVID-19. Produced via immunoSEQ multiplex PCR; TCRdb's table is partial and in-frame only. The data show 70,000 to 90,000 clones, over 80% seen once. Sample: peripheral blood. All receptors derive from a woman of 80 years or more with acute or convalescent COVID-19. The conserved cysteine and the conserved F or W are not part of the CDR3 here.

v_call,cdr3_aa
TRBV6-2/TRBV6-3,ASSPPLIVSAF
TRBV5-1,ASSLNPSQGELF
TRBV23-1,ASSLQGLGGF
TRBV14,ASSQRAGVVNTIY
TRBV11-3,ASSLDLNSGAYNEQF
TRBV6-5,AVLRGNTEAF
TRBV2,ASSDDRNYGYT
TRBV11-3,ASSGTGLTQETQY
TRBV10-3,AISPAGGGDTQY
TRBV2,ASTVQGTGELF
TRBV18,ASSPKNEQF
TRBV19,ASSLRTGERNSPLH
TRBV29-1,SAHRGSGNTIY
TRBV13,ASSGNTGKASYEQY
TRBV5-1,ASSFMVSGGSGNEQF
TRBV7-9,ASSLEVALRAF
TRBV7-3,ASSLQGTSGTGELF
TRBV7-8,ASSKEGGNQPQH
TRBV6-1,ASSEDVDTEAF
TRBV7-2,ASRRAWNAEAF
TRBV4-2,ASSQGMTANYGYT
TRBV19,ASSIGRTSTGELF
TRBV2,ASSEQGRVQLF
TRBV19,ASSLGQANYGYT
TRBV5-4,ASSLGGRDTEAF
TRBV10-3,AIRRGGDNQPQH
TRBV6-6,ASSYGQVFDQPQH
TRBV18,ASSPSVAGSYEQY
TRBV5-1,ASSLPGQGAVTEAF
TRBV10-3,AIRTGNSGNTIY
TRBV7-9,ASSLASGLKTQY
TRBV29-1,SVEAGTYEQY
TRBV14,ASSPTSGLVLTDTQY
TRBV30,ARDRANTGELF
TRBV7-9,ASSLLPDSMNTEAF
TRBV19,ASSRGRGRNTEAF
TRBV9,ASSPQGFRTEAF
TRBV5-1,ASSLDDRGYEQY
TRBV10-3,AISEEGEQRGYT
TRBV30,AWGQTERAF
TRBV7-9,ASSLGGHMNTEAF
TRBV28,ASSFYWTGDRAASTEAF
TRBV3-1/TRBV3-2,ASSQAFGEKLF
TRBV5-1,ASSWGDTIY
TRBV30,AWSPGPGRLH
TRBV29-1,SALRGGGGEKLF
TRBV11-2,ASSFMGGGGAYEQY
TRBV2,ASSVWTSATEDTQY
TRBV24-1,ATSEGLDYT
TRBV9,ASSAEDPGLAGFNEQF
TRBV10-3,AIIGNRDTGELF
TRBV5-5,ASSSAIGGAGGYT
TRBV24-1,ATSDSKGGQGRSTGELF
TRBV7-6,ATSGQETGEQY
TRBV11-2,ASSLEIAGTGELF
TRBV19,ASSLRDRLNEKLF
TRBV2,ASSQDRGMNQPQH
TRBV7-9,ASSHGTGGSYNEQF